The clone carrying this T cell receptor beta chain occurred a few times. These data belong to a study of blood T cells in healthy people across ages. With a J-beta primer mix and a sample-barcoded 5' primer, a second PCR ran 7 to 11 cycles. TCRdb passed the 5' RACE reads through MiXCR, listing each CDR3 protein once. The repertoire has under 2 million distinct CDR3 sequences, around 35% of them found once; the top ten carry 10% to 12%. Sample: blood. This clonotype was obtained from a woman aged 25 to 39 in good health.

The CDR3 DNA reads TGCAGTGCGCCGTCCGGGACAGGGCTTGAAAAACTGTTTTTT. As protein: CSAPSGTGLEKLFF. The chain is built from TRBV20-1 and TRBJ1-4, with TRBD1 matching 9 bases. Trimming took 6 bases from V and 7 from J; bases not matched to a gene: 9. Germline-derived CDR1 and CDR2 are DFQATT and SNEGSKA (reference sequence). This CDR3 is 14 amino acids long.